This T cell receptor (beta chain) is drawn from a study of OX40 agonist ivuxolimab in advanced cancers. At the level of the study: Every 2 weeks, patients got intravenous ivuxolimab at one of six dose levels (0.01-10 mg/kg). Patients enrolled in dose escalation were diagnosed with hepatocellular carcinoma, melanoma, renal cell or head and neck cancer.

Findings and limits, study-wide: Also present in some nonresponders was a low level of normalized T-cell clonal expansion. There was clonal expansion of CD4+ and CD8+ blood T cells by week 6 at 0.1 to 3.0 mg/kg.

Profiled with immunoSEQ multiplex PCR; TCRdb holds only in-frame clones, not every one. The repertoire includes about 46,000 clones, about 89% of them detected once, and 10% to 15% sits in the top ten. In this sample, this clone turned up once. No antigen is known for it. The V and J ends lost 2 bases and 1 base respectively, with 10 bases between them. Looked up from germline, CDR1 is MNHEY and CDR2 is SMNVEV (reference sequence). CDR3 length equals 15 residues. The sequences come from CD4+ or CD8+ T cells sorted from blood, collected in a trial of the OX40 agonist ivuxolimab. This clonotype was sampled from an adult with an advanced solid tumor such as melanoma, head and neck, liver or kidney cancer. This chain joins TRBV27 and TRBJ2-3; possible D gene TRBD2, 5 bases. In DNA form, the CDR3 reads TGTGCCAGCAGTTTAGGAGGAAGGGGCACAGATACGCAGTATTTT. Translated: CASSLGGRGTDTQYF.